A single TCR beta chain is shown here with its context. The antigen it binds to is not known. The input lacks base qualities; no much larger clone sits a single base away. Genomic DNA was extracted from sorted cells for sequencing of the TCRbeta CDR3 region. The immunoSEQ Assay was used for sequencing of TCRbeta CDR3 regions. TCRdb mirrors the immuneACCESS table, restricted to in-frame sequences. Some clones are absent from its copies; in checked studies, under half trace to an unresolved V gene, and the reason for the others is unknown. Present in this sample are tens of thousands of clones, around 84% of which were seen just once. The ten most abundant clones make up 6.5% of the sample. The trial excluded patients who had a history of autoimmune disease or were on systemic immunosuppression. In every dose cohort, peripheral blood was drawn for TCR sequencing at baseline, cycle 4 day 1, and cycle 7 day 1. Samples came from an open-label, multicenter, first-in-human phase I dose-escalation trial of ivuxolimab. Adults with locally advanced or metastatic melanoma, renal cell, hepatocellular, or head and neck squamous cell carcinoma were enrolled in the trial. CD4+ and CD8+ T cells were sorted separately from peripheral blood before TCR sequencing.

This specimen comes from a study of OX40 agonist ivuxolimab in advanced cancers. For context, the study as a whole: Ivuxolimab was an agonistic, fully human IgG2 monoclonal antibody directed against OX40 (CD134), a costimulatory receptor. Intravenous ivuxolimab was administered to patients every 2 weeks at six dose levels: 0.01, 0.1, 0.3, 1.5, 3 and 10 mg/kg. The dose-escalation cohort was roughly 87% male with a mean age of around 64 years, ranging from about 20 to 80. Three dose-escalation patients achieved partial responses, one with hepatocellular carcinoma and two with cutaneous melanoma. The purpose of peripheral TCRbeta sequencing was to test whether ivuxolimab changed TCR sequence diversity and led to clonal T-cell expansion. Prior anti-PD-1, anti-PD-L1 or anti-CTLA-4 therapy was permitted, and 40% of dose-escalation patients had received checkpoint inhibitors. Of the approximately 50 patients in dose escalation, some 20 had hepatocellular carcinoma, some 15 had melanoma, 9 had renal cell carcinoma and 9 had head and neck cancer. The monotherapy dose-escalation portion (N of about 50 patients) of the phase I ivuxolimab trial is reported in the paper. General conclusions and limits of the study: Clonal expansion of both CD4+ and CD8+ blood T cells was observed from baseline to week 6 at doses 0.1 to 3.0 mg/kg. After ivuxolimab, expanded clones were on average more numerous among CD8+ T cells than among CD4+ T cells. Low levels of normalized T-cell clonal expansion were also shown by some nonresponding patients. In the 0.1-3.0 mg/kg groups, partial responders had among the lowest normalized peripheral clonal expansion, particularly in CD8+ T cells. Which antigens the clonally expanded peripheral T cells were specific for was not determined.

There are 12 amino acids in the CDR3, from cysteine to phenylalanine inclusive. Only CDR3 DNA remains: 36 bases, in frame from the first base. V loses 2 bases of germline sequence and J loses 8 bases, and the interval between the two ends is 9 bases. CDR1 is given as MGHRA and CDR2 as YSYEKL, both from the germline V gene. The chain was built from TRBV4-1 and TRBJ1-1; perhaps TRBD1 is the D gene, with 5 bases matching. Sequenced here: CD4+ or CD8+ T cells sorted from blood, sampled in a trial of the OX40 agonist ivuxolimab. This TCR was sampled from an adult with an advanced solid tumor such as melanoma, head and neck, liver or kidney cancer. The sequenced DNA: TGCGCCAGCAGCCAAACCGGGACCGAAGCTTTCTTT. It codes for CASSQTGTEAFF.